This TCR beta chain was sequenced for a study of cytotoxic CD8 clonotypes in ibrutinib-treated CLL (dated by TCRdb to the early 2020s). Regarding the research as a whole: The cohort included about 15 treatment-naive and some twelve relapsed/refractory patients; roughly 17 were IGHV unmutated. Cryopreserved peripheral blood mononuclear cells were obtained prior to treatment, at the time of response, and at either disease progression or sustained remission. Samples averaged roughly 280,000 productive templates and roughly 86,000 productive rearrangements. Of the 85 to 90 participants in the trial, about two dozen had longitudinal samples available. Responses were partial in 25 or so patients and complete in 2; after median approximately 5.5 years follow-up, roughly 15 stayed in remission and some twelve progressed. Patients were still on ibrutinib when every remission and progressive disease sample was collected. Response samples were taken after a median of approximately a year on treatment, ranging from about 6 to 40 months.

Each clonotype received, on average, 10x coverage in deep resolution sequencing performed on a MiSeq, where the target depth lay between 1 in 1 million and 1 in 200,000 T cells. The immunoSEQ hsTCRB Kit was used to generate TCR beta libraries. The paper's processing steps were these. The data were analyzed with ImmunoSEQ Analyzer and ImmunoSEQ Data Assistant, and V, D and J gene assignments followed IMGT definitions. Clonality, with values ranging from 0 to 1, was calculated as one minus the normalized Shannon entropy of productive rearrangement frequencies. Only overrepresented clonotypes making up at least 0.05% of the repertoire of each patient were included in the public clonotype analysis. Roughly 13 age-matched healthy donor repertoires from immuneACCESS were used as controls for clonality. Sourced from immuneACCESS, this table was stored by TCRdb with only in-frame sequences that have V and J called. A share of the clones is absent; for the studies checked, an unresolved V gene accounts for under half, and the remainder has no known explanation. The V and J calls and clone size are taken from that table; D and trimming were inferred from the DNA. This sample holds more than 75,000 clones; over 60% were observed only once. The top ten clones comprise 20% to 25% of the sample.

In regard to this clone: Its antigen is not yet known. It has no much larger one-base neighbor in the sample; base qualities were not kept.

The intended sense of this specimen's time point label: approximately 25 months on ibrutinib. For TCR beta library preparation, around 2 micrograms of genomic DNA were isolated from cryopreserved PBMCs. Longitudinal blood samples from CLL patients on ibrutinib monotherapy were analyzed using high-throughput TCR beta sequencing. The patients took part in an open-label, single-center phase 2 trial of ibrutinib monotherapy. The CDR3 contains 20 residues, cysteine and phenylalanine counted. Of the read, only the CDR3 DNA is kept; its 60 bases are in frame from base 1. At the junction V is shortened by 4 bases and J by 5 bases; bases outside the gene matches: 18. The germline V gene supplies CDR1 LGHNA and CDR2 YNFKEQ. Study-wide conclusions, independent of this receptor: At baseline, clonality was higher than in age-matched healthy donors and showed a strong correlation with circulating CD8+ T-cell counts. An increase in clonality was observed at ibrutinib response, with clonality remaining stable during sustained remission and falling back toward baseline at progression. Sampling times were not matched between sustained-remission and progressing patients, and lymph node repertoires were not studied. Public clonotypes were rare and either contracted or stayed stable during treatment, and the rise in clonality at ibrutinib response reflected the expansion of private clonotypes.

The sequence is built from TRBV4-2 and TRBJ2-7, with TRBD2 matching 15 junction bases. This receptor was obtained from a human donor with chronic lymphocytic leukemia. This sample comprised PBMCs, obtained after 24 months of ibrutinib treatment. The CDR3 corresponds to CASSRSGPGLAGGRRDEQYF. The DNA is TGTGCCAGCAGCCGAAGTGGCCCCGGACTAGCGGGGGGGCGTAGAGACGAGCAGTACTTC.